This T cell receptor beta chain comes out of a study of long-term antiretroviral therapy in people with HIV. The assay used was immunoSEQ (version v3.0), run at survey level. Clones were sequenced by immunoSEQ multiplex PCR, and TCRdb holds only the in-frame ones, with some missing. The sample includes some 33,000 clones, over 70% of them seen just once. Note on this clone: Its antigen remains unknown.

The CDR3 has 14 residues. V was cut by 2 bases and J by 2 bases, with 9 bases left in between. Germline V gene lookup returns CDR1 LNHDA and CDR2 SQIVND (reference sequence). Study-wide results and limits: Repertoires from HIV showed CDR3 length ranges narrower than those of controls. Clonal expansions arising prior to ART prevailed in the repertoire at every time point.

The sequences come from unsorted PBMCs, collected 0.6 years after starting antiretroviral therapy. The chain carries TRBV19 and TRBJ2-5; no clear D gene. The source is a man younger than 35 with HIV. In DNA, the CDR3 is TGTGCCAGTAGTATATCTCGTATTCAAGAGACCCAGTACTTC. This translates into CASSISRIQETQYF.